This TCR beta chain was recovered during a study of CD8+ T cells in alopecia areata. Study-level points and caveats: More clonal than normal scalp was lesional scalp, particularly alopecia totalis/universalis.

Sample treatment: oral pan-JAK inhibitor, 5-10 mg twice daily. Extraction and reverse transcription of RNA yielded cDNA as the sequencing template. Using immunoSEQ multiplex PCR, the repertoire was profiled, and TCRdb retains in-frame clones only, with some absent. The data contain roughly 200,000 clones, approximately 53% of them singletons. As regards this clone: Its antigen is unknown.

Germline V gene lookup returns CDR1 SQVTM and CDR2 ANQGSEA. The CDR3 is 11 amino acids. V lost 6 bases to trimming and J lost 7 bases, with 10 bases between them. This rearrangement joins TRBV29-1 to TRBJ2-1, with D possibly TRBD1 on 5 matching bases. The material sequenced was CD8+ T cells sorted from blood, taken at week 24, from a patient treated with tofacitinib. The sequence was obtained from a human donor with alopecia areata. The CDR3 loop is CSVYKGNEQFF. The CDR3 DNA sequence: TGCAGCGTGTACAAGGGGAATGAGCAGTTCTTC.